Shown below are 9 T cell receptor beta chains from a single sample sequenced in a study of shared clonotypes between healthy human individuals. Here immunoSEQ multiplex PCR was the method, and the copy in TCRdb shows in-frame clones only, minus some. The data show 2 million to 2.5 million clones, approximately 95% seen once. Sequencing was performed on naive CD4+ T cells sorted from blood. Subset defined: CD45RA+ positively selected. These receptors originate from a man between 18 and 35 years old in good health.

The chain combines TRBV14 with TRBJ2-1; D is perhaps TRBD2 (6 bases). The germline V gene encodes CDR1 SGHDN and CDR2 FVKESK. The CDR3 is made up of 17 amino acids. The germline V and J ends were trimmed by 3 bases and 3 bases, with 18 bases remaining between them. CDR3 protein: CASSQIIGTGYYNEQFF. The CDR3 DNA sequence: TGTGCCAGCAGCCAGATTATAGGGACTGGCTACTACAATGAGCAGTTCTTC. The full variable domain, its missing parts supplied by reference TRBV14 and TRBJ2-1, is EAGVTQFPSHSVIEKGQTVTLRCDPISGHDNLYWYRRVMGKEIKFLLHFVKESKQDESGMPNNRFLAERTGGTYSTLKVQPAELEDSGVYFCASSQIIGTGYYNEQFFGPGTRLTVL.

The rearrangement links TRBV9 to TRBJ2-5, with D hard to call. The length of the CDR3 is 16 residues. Looked up from germline, CDR1 is SGDLS and CDR2 is YYNGEE. The V gene lost 0 bases and the J gene lost 1 base, with 13 bases spanning the gap. The DNA for the CDR3 is TGTGCCAGCAGCGTAGGGCAGGCCAAAAGCCAAGAGACCCAGTACTTC. Translation: CASSVGQAKSQETQYF.

The chain is built from TRBV27 and TRBJ1-1, with unresolved D. The CDR3 is 13 amino acids. From germline, CDR1 is MNHEY and CDR2 SMNVEV (reference sequence). V lost 2 bases and J 8 bases, leaving 12 bases between the germline ends. In DNA, the CDR3 is TGTGCCAGCAGTTTAAAACGCAGTTCCGAAGCTTTCTTT. Encoded protein: CASSLKRSSEAFF.

This rearrangement joins TRBV4-1 to TRBJ2-1; 11 nucleotides agree with TRBD2. The CDR3 is 15 amino acids. J lost 4 bases, V lost 4 bases, and 3 bases had no gene match. Germline V lookup: CDR1 MGHRA, CDR2 YSYEKL. Here the CDR3 reads CASSLAGGGYNEQFF. CDR3 nucleotides: TGCGCCAGCAGCCTAGCGGGAGGGGGGTACAATGAGCAGTTCTTC.

The chain uses TRBV7-2 and TRBJ1-1; D gene unclear. The CDR3 length is 13 residues. V lost 8 bases and J lost 1, with 11 bases in between. Germline values: CDR1 SGHTA, CDR2 FQGNSA. The CDR3 reads CASPAGPNTEAFF. CDR3 DNA sequence: TGTGCCAGCCCTGCCGGGCCGAACACTGAAGCTTTCTTT.

The CDR3 region has the DNA TGTGCCAGCAGCCCAGGGGCGGGATTTATAAACTATGGCTACACCTTC. It yields the protein CASSPGAGFINYGYTF. The genes are TRBV7-9 and TRBJ1-2; TRBD1 might be the D (6 bases). Germline CDR1 reads SEHNR; CDR2 reads FQNEAQ (reference sequence). The CDR3 sequence is 16 residues long. Deletions cut 5 bases from V and 2 bases from J, with 18 bases between. The variable domain in full, with the rest retrieved from reference TRBV7-9 and TRBJ1-2, is DTGVSQNPRHKITKRGQNVTFRCDPISEHNRLYWYRQTLGQGPEFLTYFQNEAQLEKSRLLSDRFSAERPKGSFSTLEIQRTEQGDSAMYLCASSPGAGFINYGYTFGSGTRLTVV.

The chain combines TRBV5-1 with TRBJ2-5; 10 bases map to TRBD2. The CDR3 runs to 15 residues. In germline, CDR1 is SGHRS, CDR2 YFSETQ. Germline trimming cut 4 bases from V and 4 bases from J; bases unmatched to any gene: 7. The chain's CDR3 is CASSQSGGARETQYF. In nucleotides, the CDR3 is TGCGCCAGCAGCCAGAGCGGGGGGGCCAGAGAGACCCAGTACTTC. The whole variable domain, remainder taken from reference TRBV5-1 and TRBJ2-5, is KAGVTQTPRYLIKTRGQQVTLSCSPISGHRSVSWYQQTPGQGLQFLFEYFSETQRNKGNFPGRFSGRQFSNSRSEMNVSTLELGDSALYLCASSQSGGARETQYFGPGTRLLVL.

The chain carries TRBV9 and TRBJ2-5, with 8 bases aligning to TRBD1. J lost 5 bases, V lost 4 bases, and 10 bases had no gene match. The CDR3 is 15 residues long. Germline CDR1 and CDR2: SGDLS and YYNGEE. DNA of the CDR3: TGTGCCAGCAGCCTTTCGACAGGGGCGAGGGAGACCCAGTACTTC. Its protein product is CASSLSTGARETQYF.

This clone was found a few times. The chain uses TRBV5-4 and TRBJ1-6; 8 bases line up with TRBD1. The CDR3 loop spans 15 amino acids. Germline values: CDR1 SGHNT, CDR2 YYREEE (reference sequence). V was clipped by 0 bases and J by 9 bases; unmatched bases: 5. CDR3 DNA: TGTGCCAGCAGCTTGGCTGGGACAGGACCTTCACCCCTCCACTTT. It codes for CASSLAGTGPSPLHF.